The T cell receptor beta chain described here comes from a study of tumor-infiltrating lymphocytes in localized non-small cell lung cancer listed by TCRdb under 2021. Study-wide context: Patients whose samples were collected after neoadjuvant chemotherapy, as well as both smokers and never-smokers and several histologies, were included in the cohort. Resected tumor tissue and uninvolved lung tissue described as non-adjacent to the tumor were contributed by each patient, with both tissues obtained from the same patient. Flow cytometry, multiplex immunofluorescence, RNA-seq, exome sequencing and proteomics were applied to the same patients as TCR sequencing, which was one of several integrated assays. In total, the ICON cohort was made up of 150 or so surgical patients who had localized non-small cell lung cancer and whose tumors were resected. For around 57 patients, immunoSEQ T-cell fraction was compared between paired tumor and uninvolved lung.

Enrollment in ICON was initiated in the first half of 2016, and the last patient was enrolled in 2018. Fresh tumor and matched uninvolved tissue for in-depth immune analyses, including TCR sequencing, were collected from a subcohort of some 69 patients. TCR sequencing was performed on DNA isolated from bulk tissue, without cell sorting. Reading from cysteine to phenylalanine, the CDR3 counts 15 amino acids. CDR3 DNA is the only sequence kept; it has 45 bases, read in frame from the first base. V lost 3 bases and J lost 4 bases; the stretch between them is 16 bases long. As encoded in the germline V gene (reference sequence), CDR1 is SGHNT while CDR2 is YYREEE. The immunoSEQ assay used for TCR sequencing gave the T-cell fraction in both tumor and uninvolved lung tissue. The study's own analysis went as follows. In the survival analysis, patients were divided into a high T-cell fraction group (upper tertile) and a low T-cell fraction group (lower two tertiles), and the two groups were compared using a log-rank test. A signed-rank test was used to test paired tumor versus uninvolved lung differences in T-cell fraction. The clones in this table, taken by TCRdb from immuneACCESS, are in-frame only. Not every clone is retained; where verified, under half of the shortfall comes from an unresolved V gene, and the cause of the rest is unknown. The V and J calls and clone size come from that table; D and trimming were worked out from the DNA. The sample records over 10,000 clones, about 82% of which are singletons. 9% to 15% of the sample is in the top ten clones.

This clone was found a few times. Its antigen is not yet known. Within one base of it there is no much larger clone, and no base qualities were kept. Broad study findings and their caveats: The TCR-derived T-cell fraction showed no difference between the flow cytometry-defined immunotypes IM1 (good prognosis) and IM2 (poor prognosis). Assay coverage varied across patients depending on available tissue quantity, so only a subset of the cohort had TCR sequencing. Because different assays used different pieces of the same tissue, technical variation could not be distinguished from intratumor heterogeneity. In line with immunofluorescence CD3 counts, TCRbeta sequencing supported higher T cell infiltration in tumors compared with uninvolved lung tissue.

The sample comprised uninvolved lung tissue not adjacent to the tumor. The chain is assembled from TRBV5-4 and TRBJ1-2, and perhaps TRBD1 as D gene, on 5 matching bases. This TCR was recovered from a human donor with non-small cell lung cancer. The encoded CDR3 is CASSSGRGKSYGYTF. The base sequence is TGTGCCAGCAGCTCGGGACGCGGGAAGAGCTATGGCTACACCTTC.